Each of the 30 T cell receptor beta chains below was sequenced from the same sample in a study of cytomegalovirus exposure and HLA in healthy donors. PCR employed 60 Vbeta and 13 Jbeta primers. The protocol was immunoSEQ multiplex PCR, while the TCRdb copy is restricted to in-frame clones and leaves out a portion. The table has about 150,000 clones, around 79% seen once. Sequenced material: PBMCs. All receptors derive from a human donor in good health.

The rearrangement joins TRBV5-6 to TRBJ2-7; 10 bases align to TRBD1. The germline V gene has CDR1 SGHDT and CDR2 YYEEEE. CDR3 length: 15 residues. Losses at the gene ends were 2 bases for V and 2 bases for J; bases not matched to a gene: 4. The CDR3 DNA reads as TGTGCCAGCAGCTTCACCGGGACAGGGGCCTACGAGCAGTACTTC. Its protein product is CASSFTGTGAYEQYF.

Written as DNA, the CDR3 is TGTGCCAGCGGCTCAGGGGGGAACACTGAAGCTTTCTTT. This encodes CASGSGGNTEAFF. The rearrangement joins TRBV2 to TRBJ1-1; 7 bases match TRBD1. Germline CDR1 reads SNHLY; CDR2 reads FYNNEI. CDR3 length: 13 residues. V shed 8 bases, J shed 1 base, and the junction held 4 bases outside the gene matches.

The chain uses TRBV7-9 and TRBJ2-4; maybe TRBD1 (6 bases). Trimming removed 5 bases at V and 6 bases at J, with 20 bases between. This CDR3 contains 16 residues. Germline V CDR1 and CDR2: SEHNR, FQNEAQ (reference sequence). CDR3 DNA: TGTGCCAGCAGCGGGGATAAGGGGACATGGGGAAACATTCAGTACTTC. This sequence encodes CASSGDKGTWGNIQYF.

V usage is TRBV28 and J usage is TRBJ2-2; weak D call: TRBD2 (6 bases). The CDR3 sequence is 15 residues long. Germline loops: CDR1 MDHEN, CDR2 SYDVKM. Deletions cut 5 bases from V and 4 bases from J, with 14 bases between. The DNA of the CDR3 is TGTGCCAGCAGTGGGAACATAGCGGTCACCGGGGAGCTGTTTTTT. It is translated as CASSGNIAVTGELFF.

The CDR3 protein is CASTPPDRGATSGNLPTDTQYF. DNA of the CDR3: TGTGCCAGCACTCCCCCGGACAGGGGCGCCACTAGCGGCAACCTTCCCACAGATACGCAGTATTTT. The rearrangement uses TRBV28 and TRBJ2-3; D perhaps matches TRBD1 (9 bases). Germline V gene lookup returns CDR1 MDHEN and CDR2 SYDVKM. The CDR3 contains 22 residues. V lost 7 bases, J lost 2 bases, and 37 bases lay in between.

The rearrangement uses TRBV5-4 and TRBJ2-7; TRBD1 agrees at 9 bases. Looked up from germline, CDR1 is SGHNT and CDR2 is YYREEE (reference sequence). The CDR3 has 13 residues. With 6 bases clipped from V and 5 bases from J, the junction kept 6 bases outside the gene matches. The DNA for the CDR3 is TGTGCCAGCAATAACAGGGGGCGAGACGAGCAGTACTTC. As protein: CASNNRGRDEQYF.

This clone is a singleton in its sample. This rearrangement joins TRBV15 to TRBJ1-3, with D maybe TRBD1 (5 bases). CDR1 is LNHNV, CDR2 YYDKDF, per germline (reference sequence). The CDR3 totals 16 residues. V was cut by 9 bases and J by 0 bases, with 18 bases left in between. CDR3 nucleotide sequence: TGTGCCACGTCCCAATCGGACATTTACTCTGGAAACACCATATATTTT. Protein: CATSQSDIYSGNTIYF.

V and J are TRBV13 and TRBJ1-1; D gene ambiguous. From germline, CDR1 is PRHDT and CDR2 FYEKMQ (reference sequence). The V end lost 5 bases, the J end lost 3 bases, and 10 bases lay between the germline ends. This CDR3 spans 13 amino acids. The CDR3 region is CASSKTTDTEAFF. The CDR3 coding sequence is TGTGCCAGCAGCAAAACAACAGACACTGAAGCTTTCTTT.

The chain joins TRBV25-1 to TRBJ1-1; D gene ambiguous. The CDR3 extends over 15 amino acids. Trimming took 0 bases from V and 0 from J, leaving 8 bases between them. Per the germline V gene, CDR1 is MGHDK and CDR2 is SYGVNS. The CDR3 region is CASSEYGGMNTEAFF. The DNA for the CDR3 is TGTGCCAGCAGTGAATACGGCGGAATGAACACTGAAGCTTTCTTT.

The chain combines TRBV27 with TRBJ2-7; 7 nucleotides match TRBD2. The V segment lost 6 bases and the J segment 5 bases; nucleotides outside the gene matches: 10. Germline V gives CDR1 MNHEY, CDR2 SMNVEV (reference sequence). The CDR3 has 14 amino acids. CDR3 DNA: TGTGCCAGCAGCAACAAGCGGGAACCCAACGAGCAGTACTTC. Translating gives CASSNKREPNEQYF.

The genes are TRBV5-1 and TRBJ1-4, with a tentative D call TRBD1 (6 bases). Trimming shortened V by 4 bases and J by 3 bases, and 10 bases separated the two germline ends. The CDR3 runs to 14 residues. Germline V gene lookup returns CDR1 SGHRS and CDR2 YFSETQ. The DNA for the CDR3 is TGCGCCAGCAGCCTGGGACAACCTAATGAAAAACTGTTTTTT. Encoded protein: CASSLGQPNEKLFF.

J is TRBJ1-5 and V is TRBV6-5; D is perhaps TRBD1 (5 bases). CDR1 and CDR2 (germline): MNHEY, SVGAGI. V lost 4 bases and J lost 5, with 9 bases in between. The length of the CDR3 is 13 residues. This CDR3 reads CASSSQGDQPQHF. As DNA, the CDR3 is TGTGCCAGCAGTTCCCAGGGTGATCAGCCCCAGCATTTT.

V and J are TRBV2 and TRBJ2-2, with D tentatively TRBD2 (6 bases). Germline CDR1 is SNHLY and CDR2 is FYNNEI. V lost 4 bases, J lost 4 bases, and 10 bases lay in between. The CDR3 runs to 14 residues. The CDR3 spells CASSGRTITGELFF. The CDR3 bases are TGTGCCAGCAGTGGGAGGACTATCACCGGGGAGCTGTTTTTT.

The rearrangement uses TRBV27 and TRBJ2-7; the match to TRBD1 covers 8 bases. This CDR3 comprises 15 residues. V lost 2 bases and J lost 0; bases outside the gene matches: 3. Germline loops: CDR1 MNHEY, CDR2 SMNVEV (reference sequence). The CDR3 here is CASSLLGQGSYEQYF. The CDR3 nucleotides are TGTGCCAGCAGTTTACTAGGACAGGGCTCCTACGAGCAGTACTTC.

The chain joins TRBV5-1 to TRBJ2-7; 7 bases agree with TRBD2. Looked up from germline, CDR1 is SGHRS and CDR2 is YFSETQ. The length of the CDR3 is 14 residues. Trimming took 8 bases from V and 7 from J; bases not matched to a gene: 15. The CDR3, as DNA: TGCGCCAGTACTGCTCGTTGGGGGGGTGGTGAGCAGTACTTC. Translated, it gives CASTARWGGGEQYF.

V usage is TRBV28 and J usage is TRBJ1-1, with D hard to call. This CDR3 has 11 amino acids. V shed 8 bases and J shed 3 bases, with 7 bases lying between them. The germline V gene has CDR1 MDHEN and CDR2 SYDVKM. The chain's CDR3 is CASLRDTEAFF. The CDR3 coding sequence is TGTGCCAGCCTCCGGGACACTGAAGCTTTCTTT.

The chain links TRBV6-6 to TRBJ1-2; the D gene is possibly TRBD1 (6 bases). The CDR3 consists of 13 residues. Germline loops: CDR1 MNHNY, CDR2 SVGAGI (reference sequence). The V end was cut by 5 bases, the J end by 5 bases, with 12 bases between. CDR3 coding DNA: TGTGCCAGCAGTCAACAGGGAACGTATGGCTACACCTTC. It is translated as CASSQQGTYGYTF.

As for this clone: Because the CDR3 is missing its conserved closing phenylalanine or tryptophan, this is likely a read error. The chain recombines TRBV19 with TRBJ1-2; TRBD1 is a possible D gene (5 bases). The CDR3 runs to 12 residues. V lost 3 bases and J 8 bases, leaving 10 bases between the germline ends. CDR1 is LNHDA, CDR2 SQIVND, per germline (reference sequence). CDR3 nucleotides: TGTGCCAGTAGTATTGCAGGGAACGGCTACACCCTC. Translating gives CASSIAGNGYTL.

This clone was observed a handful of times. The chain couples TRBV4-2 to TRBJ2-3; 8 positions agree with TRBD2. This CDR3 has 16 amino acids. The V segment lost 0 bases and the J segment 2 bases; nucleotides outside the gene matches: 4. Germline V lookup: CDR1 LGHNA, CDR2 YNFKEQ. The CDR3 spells CASSQDFGRDTDTQYF. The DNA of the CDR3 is TGTGCCAGCAGCCAAGATTTCGGGAGGGACACAGATACGCAGTATTTT.

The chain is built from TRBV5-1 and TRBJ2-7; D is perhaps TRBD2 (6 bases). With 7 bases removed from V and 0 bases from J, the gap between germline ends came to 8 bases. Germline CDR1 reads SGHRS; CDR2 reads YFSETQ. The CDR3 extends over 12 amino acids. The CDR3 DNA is TGCGCCAGCCGGGGGAACTCCTACGAGCAGTACTTC. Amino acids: CASRGNSYEQYF. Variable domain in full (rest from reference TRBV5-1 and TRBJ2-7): KAGVTQTPRYLIKTRGQQVTLSCSPISGHRSVSWYQQTPGQGLQFLFEYFSETQRNKGNFPGRFSGRQFSNSRSEMNVSTLELGDSALYLCASRGNSYEQYFGPGTRLTVT.

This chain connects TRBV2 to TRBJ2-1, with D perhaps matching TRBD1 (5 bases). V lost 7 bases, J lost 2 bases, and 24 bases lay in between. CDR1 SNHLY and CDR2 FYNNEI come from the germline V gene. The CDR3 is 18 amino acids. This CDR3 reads CASNSPGPIVRAYNEQFF. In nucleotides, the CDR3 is TGTGCCAGCAACTCGCCAGGGCCGATTGTTAGGGCCTACAATGAGCAGTTCTTC.

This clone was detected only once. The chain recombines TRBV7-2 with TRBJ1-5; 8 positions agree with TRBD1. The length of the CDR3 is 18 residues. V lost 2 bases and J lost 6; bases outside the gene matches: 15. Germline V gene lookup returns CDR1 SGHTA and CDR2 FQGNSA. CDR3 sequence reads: CASSLQSGTGLPTQPQHF. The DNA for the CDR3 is TGTGCCAGCAGCTTACAGTCCGGGACAGGACTGCCCACTCAGCCCCAGCATTTT. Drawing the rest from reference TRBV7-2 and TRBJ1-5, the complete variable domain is GAGVSQSPSNKVTEKGKDVELRCDPISGHTALYWYRQSLGQGLEFLIYFQGNSAPDKSGLPSDRFSAERTGGSVSTLTIQRTQQEDSAVYLCASSLQSGTGLPTQPQHFGDGTRLSIL.

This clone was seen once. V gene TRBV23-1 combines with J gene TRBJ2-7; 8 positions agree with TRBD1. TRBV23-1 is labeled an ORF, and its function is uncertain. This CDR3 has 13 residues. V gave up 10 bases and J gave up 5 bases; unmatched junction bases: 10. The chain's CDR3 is CATEGQGKDEQYF. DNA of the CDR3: TGCGCCACCGAAGGACAGGGTAAGGACGAGCAGTACTTC.

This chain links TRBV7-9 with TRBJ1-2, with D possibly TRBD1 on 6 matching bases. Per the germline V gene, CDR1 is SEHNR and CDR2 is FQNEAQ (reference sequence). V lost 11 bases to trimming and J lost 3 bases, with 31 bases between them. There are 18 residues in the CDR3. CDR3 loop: CAATSGGMGLLTDYGYTF. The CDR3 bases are TGTGCCGCAACCTCGGGGGGCATGGGGCTCCTCACAGACTATGGCTACACCTTC.

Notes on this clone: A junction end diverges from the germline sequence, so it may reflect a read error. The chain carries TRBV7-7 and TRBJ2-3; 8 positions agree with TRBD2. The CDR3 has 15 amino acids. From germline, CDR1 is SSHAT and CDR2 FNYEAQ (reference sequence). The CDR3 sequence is CASSLVGRATDTQYF. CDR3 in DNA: TGTGCTAGCAGCTTAGTCGGGAGGGCCACAGATACGCAGTATTTT.

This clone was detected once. The CDR3 protein is CASSELLPYEQYF. CDR3 coding DNA: TGCGCCAGCAGTGAACTGCTTCCCTACGAGCAGTACTTC. The V and J genes are TRBV5-1 and TRBJ2-7; D is undetermined. Trimming left V 5 bases short and J 2 bases short, with 11 bases between. The CDR3 has 13 residues. CDR1 and CDR2 (germline): SGHRS, YFSETQ.

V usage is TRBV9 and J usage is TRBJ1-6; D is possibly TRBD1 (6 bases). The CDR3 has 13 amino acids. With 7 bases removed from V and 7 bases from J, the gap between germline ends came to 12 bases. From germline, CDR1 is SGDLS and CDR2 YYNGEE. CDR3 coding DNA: TGTGCCAGCCAGACAGGCATGAATTCACCCCTCCACTTT. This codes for CASQTGMNSPLHF.

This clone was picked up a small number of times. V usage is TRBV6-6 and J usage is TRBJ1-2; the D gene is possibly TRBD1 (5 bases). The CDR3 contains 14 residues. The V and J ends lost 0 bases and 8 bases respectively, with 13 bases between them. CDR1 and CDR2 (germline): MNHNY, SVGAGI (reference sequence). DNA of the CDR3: TGTGCCAGCAGTTACTCAGGGCCGGAGGGGGGCTACACCTTC. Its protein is CASSYSGPEGGYTF.

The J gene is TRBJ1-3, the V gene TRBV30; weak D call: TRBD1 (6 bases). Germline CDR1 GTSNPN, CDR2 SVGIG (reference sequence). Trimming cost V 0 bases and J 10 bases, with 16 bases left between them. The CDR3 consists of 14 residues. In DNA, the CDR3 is TGTGCCTGGAGTGTATCTGGGAAAGGGGGAACCATATATTTT. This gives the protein CAWSVSGKGGTIYF. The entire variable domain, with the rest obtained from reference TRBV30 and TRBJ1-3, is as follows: SQTIHQWPATLVQPVGSPLSLECTVEGTSNPNLYWYRQAAGRGLQLLFYSVGIGQISSEVPQNLSASRPQDRQFILSSKKLLLSDSGFYLCAWSVSGKGGTIYFGEGSWLTVV.

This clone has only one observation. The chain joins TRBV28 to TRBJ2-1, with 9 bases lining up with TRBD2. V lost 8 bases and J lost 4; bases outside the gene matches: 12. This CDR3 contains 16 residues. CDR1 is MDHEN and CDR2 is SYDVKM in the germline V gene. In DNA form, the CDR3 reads TGTGCCAGCGGAATACTAGCGGGTATGGGATACAATGAGCAGTTCTTC. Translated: CASGILAGMGYNEQFF.